Following are 2 T cell receptor beta chains from one sample sequenced in a study of beta chain features in type 1 diabetes. The whole isolated RNA underwent reverse transcription, so sequencing captured expressed TCRB transcripts. Produced via immunoSEQ multiplex PCR; TCRdb's table is partial and in-frame only. The sample has around 300,000 clones; around 7.8% are singletons. Sequenced sample: central memory CD4+ T cells from blood. The receptors here all came from a young woman in good health.

This clone occurred a few times. Other nucleotide sequences in the sample specify the same CDR3. The rearrangement uses TRBV30 and TRBJ2-5; no clear D gene. Germline CDR1 is GTSNPN and CDR2 is SVGIG (reference sequence). The CDR3 contains 11 residues. Trimming removed 4 bases from V and 5 bases from J, with 8 bases in between. The CDR3 protein is CAWTVGETQYF. CDR3 DNA: TGTGCCTGGACTGTAGGGGAGACCCAGTACTTC.

This clone was recorded a few times. The rearrangement links TRBV19 to TRBJ2-7, with TRBD1 identical over 10 bases. Trimming took 1 base from V and 0 from J; bases not matched to a gene: 0. The CDR3 is 15 amino acids. Per germline, CDR1 LNHDA and CDR2 SQIVND (reference sequence). CDR3 nucleotides: TGTGCCAGTAGTATAGGGACAGGGGGCTCCTACGAGCAGTACTTC. As protein: CASSIGTGGSYEQYF.